This TCR beta chain was documented in a study of cytomegalovirus exposure and HLA in healthy donors. Study outcomes and limitations: A few chains linked to CMV were shown in vitro to be specific for CMV antigens. Beyond CMV serostatus, there was no information to go on about immune exposure. Later analysis found that TCR beta chains associated with HLA were more clonally expanded than other, equally common chains.

With 60 Vbeta and 13 Jbeta primers, the PCR was carried out. Sequenced by immunoSEQ multiplex PCR; TCRdb stores in-frame clones only, minus some. The profile covers roughly 150,000 clones, with about three quarters appearing a single time and less than 3% taken by the ten largest. From germline, CDR1 is KGHSH and CDR2 LQKENI. The CDR3 spans 16 residues. The germline V and J ends were trimmed by 2 bases and 3 bases, with 13 bases remaining between them. Details on this clone: Its specificity is not known.

This chain joins TRBV18 and TRBJ1-4, with D unclear. Material: PBMCs. The origin of this receptor is a female donor in good health and CMV-seronegative. The CDR3 protein is CASSPEERTPNEKLFF. In DNA form, the CDR3 reads TGTGCCAGCTCACCAGAGGAGCGGACCCCTAATGAAAAACTGTTTTTT.